One and the same sample provided the 13 T cell receptor beta chains below, sequenced in a study of post-analysis software for immune sequencing data (dated by TCRdb to the mid-2010s). General study outcomes and caveats: Significantly higher frequencies in patients than in controls were found for roughly five TRBV segments, including TRBV5-6, TRBV5-1 and TRBV20-1.

Antigens of these TCRs are unknown. Library preparation was by PCR. Data came from an Illumina HiSeq 2500. To reduce PCR and sequencing biases, unique molecular identifiers were incorporated into the TCR beta cDNA libraries. The raw public data were reprocessed by TCRdb itself: fastp quality trimming at Q25, MiXCR clonotype calling, in-frame beta chains only. Merged by CDR3 protein, the rows form single entries marked with the most common genes and DNA. In this sample the table shows some 690,000 distinct CDR3 sequences, 25% to 30% of which occur a single time. The ten largest clonotypes hold around 0.6% of the sample. The sequencing sample was made of blood. These receptors all come from a girl under 18 with multiple sclerosis.

The DNA for the CDR3 is TGTGCCACCAGCGGGGACAGGGAGGTGGAAAAACTGTTTTTT. Translating it yields CATSGDREVEKLFF. The chain recombines TRBV15 with TRBJ1-4; 9 nucleotides line up with TRBD1. CDR3 length equals 14 residues. CDR1 is LNHNV, CDR2 YYDKDF, per germline (reference sequence). V lost 5 bases and J lost 8; bases outside the gene matches: 6.

This clonotype has just a few counts. This chain connects TRBV10-3 to TRBJ1-5; D is unresolved. Trimming shortened V by 0 bases and J by 3 bases, and 9 bases separated the two germline ends. Germline V gives CDR1 ENHRY, CDR2 SYGVKD. The CDR3 runs to 15 residues. The chain's CDR3 is CAISESAGINQPQHF. The CDR3 DNA follows: TGTGCCATCAGTGAGTCGGCAGGAATCAATCAGCCCCAGCATTTT.

This clonotype has ten or more counts. As DNA, the CDR3 is TGCAGCGCAGGAGCGGCGACCGGCACAGATACGCAGTATTTT. Translating it yields CSAGAATGTDTQYF. This chain connects TRBV29-1 to TRBJ2-3; TRBD2 might be the D (5 bases). Per the germline V gene, CDR1 is SQVTM and CDR2 is ANQGSEA. With 7 bases removed from V and 1 base from J, the gap between germline ends came to 15 bases. This CDR3 contains 14 residues.

The chain combines TRBV5-1 with TRBJ2-7; D is unresolved. The CDR3 loop spans 13 amino acids. CDR1 is SGHRS and CDR2 is YFSETQ in the germline V gene. Trimming removed 3 bases at V and 7 bases at J, with 14 bases between. CDR3 sequence: CASSSGPEGEQYF. CDR3 coding DNA: TGCGCCAGCAGCTCTGGACCCGAAGGGGAGCAGTACTTC.

A few counts support this clonotype. The gene calls are TRBV3-1 and TRBJ1-1; 7 nucleotides align to TRBD1. Losses at the gene ends were 3 bases for V and 6 bases for J; bases not matched to a gene: 7. Germline V CDR1 and CDR2: LGHDT, YNNKEL (reference sequence). The CDR3 is 14 residues long. The CDR3 DNA is TGTGCCAGCAGCCAGAGGAAGGGGGCGTCTGAAGCTTTCTTT. Its translation is CASSQRKGASEAFF.

This clonotype was found a few times. The chain links TRBV20-1 to TRBJ2-4; 7 bases agree with TRBD2. The V gene's germline CDR1 is DFQATT and CDR2 SNEGSKA (reference sequence). This CDR3 spans 14 amino acids. The CDR3 reads CSPWSGVAKNIQYF. In nucleotides, the CDR3 is TGCAGCCCCTGGAGCGGGGTAGCCAAAAACATTCAGTACTTC.

The chain uses TRBV2 and TRBJ2-4; possible D gene TRBD1, 6 bases. The tail of the sequence fits TRBJ2-5 better, so the J call may be wrong. The CDR3 spans 14 residues. The germline V gene encodes CDR1 SNHLY and CDR2 FYNNEI. The CDR3: CATKNRAVEETQYF. The DNA for the CDR3 is TGTGCCACCAAAAACAGGGCGGTTGAAGAGACCCAGTACTTC.

A few counts support this clonotype. The chain has TRBV5-1 and TRBJ2-1; 7 bases align to TRBD2. CDR3 length: 13 residues. The germline CDR1 and CDR2 sequences are SGHRS and YFSETQ. Germline trimming cut 5 bases from V and 5 bases from J; bases unmatched to any gene: 4. The DNA of the CDR3 is TGCGCCAGCAGTCCTAGCGGTAACAATGAGCAGTTCTTC. It yields the protein CASSPSGNNEQFF.

This clonotype was seen a handful of times. The genes are TRBV5-1 and TRBJ1-5, with a tentative D call TRBD1 (5 bases). The V gene's germline CDR1 is SGHRS and CDR2 YFSETQ. Between the trimmed V and J ends, which lost 5 bases and 0 bases, there was a span of 12 bases. CDR3 size: 15 residues. CDR3 DNA: TGCGCCAGCAGGCCCGGGACGGATAGCAATCAGCCCCAGCATTTT. Translation gives CASRPGTDSNQPQHF.

The chain couples TRBV15 to TRBJ2-2, with D perhaps matching TRBD1 (6 bases). V shed 3 bases and J shed 4 bases, with 12 bases lying between them. The germline V gene has CDR1 LNHNV and CDR2 YYDKDF (reference sequence). This CDR3 has 15 residues. The CDR3: CATSSNTGFTGELFF. As DNA, the CDR3 is TGTGCCACCAGCAGCAATACAGGGTTCACCGGGGAGCTGTTTTTT.

The genes are TRBV4-3 and TRBJ2-5; a possible D gene is TRBD2 (6 bases). Germline V gene data show CDR1 as LGHNA and CDR2 as YSLEER. Trimming took off 0 bases at V and 3 bases at J, with 11 bases between the two ends. The CDR3 extends over 15 amino acids. The CDR3 loop is CASSQDGRGKETQYF. DNA for the CDR3: TGCGCCAGCAGCCAAGATGGCCGGGGGAAAGAGACCCAGTACTTC.

The chain couples TRBV4-2 to TRBJ1-1; D not certain. Trimming removed 4 bases from V and 3 bases from J, with 12 bases in between. The CDR3 is 14 residues long. Germline V gives CDR1 LGHNA, CDR2 YNFKEQ. CDR3 loop: CASSRIGRDTEAFF. CDR3 DNA: TGTGCCAGCAGCCGGATCGGACGGGACACTGAAGCTTTCTTT.

This clonotype was seen a handful of times. The rearrangement links TRBV27 to TRBJ2-1; D not certain. CDR1 is MNHEY and CDR2 is SMNVEV in the germline V gene (reference sequence). Trimming left V 4 bases short and J 9 bases short, with 7 bases between. The length of the CDR3 is 11 residues. CDR3 nucleotides: TGTGCCAGCAGTTATATGGCTGAGCAGTTCTTC. Translating it yields CASSYMAEQFF.